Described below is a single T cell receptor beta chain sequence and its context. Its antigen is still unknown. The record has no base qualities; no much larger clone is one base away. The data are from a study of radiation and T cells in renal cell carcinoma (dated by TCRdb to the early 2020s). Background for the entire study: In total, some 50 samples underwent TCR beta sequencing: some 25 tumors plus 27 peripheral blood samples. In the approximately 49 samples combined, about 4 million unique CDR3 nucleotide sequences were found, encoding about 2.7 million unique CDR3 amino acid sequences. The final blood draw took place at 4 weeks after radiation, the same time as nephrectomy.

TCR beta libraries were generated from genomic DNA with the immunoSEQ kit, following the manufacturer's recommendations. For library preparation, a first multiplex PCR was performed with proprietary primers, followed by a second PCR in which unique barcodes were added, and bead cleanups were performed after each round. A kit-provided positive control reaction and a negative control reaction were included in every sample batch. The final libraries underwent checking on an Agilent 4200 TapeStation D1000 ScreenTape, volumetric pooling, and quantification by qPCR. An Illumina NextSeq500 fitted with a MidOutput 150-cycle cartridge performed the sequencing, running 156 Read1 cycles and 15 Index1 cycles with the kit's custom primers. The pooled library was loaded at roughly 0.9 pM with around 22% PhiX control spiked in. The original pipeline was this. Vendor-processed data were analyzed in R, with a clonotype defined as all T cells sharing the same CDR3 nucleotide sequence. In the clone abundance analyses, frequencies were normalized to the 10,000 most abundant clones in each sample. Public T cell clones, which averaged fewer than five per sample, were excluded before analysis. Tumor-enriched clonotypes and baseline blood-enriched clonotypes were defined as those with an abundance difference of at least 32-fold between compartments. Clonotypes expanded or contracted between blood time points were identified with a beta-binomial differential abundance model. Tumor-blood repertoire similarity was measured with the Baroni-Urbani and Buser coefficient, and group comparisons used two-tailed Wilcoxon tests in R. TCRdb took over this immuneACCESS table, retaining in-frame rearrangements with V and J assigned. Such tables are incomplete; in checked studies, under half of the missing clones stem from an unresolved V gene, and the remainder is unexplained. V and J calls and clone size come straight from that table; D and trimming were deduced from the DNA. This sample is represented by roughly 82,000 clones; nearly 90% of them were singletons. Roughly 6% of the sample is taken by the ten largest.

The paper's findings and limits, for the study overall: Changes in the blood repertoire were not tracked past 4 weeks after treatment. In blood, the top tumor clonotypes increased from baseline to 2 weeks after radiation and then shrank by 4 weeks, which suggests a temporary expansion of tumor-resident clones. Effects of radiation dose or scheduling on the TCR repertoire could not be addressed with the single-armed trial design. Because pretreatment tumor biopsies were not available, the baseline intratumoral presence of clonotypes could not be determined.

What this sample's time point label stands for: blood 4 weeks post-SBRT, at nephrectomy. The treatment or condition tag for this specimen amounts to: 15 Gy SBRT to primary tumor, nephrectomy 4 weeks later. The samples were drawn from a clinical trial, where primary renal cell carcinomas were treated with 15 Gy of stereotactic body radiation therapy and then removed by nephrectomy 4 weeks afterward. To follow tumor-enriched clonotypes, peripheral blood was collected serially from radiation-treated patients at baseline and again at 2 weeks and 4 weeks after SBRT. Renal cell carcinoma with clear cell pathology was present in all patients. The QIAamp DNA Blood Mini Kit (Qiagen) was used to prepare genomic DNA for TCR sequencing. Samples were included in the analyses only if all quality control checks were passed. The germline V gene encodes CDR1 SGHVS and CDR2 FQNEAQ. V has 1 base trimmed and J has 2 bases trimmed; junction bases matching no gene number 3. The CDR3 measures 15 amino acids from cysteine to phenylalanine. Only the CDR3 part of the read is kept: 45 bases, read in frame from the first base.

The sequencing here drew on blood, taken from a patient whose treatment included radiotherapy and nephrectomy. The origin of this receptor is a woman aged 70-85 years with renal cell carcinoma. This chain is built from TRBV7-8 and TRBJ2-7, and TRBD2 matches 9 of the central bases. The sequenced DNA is TGTGCCAGCAGCTTAGGAGCGGGGGGACCCTACGAGCAGTACTTC. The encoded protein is CASSLGAGGPYEQYF.